The present T cell receptor (beta chain) was sequenced within a study of post-analysis software for immune sequencing data. Study-level background: Relapsing-remitting, secondary progressive and progressive-relapsing multiple sclerosis were all included among the disease courses.

Germline V lookup: CDR1 DFQATT, CDR2 SNEGSKA (reference sequence). Trimming at V came to 3 bases and at J to 1 base, leaving 4 bases not matched to a gene. This CDR3 has 14 amino acids. Overall study findings and caveats: Multiple sclerosis patients showed significantly lower normalized Chao1 diversity than controls did. Several TRBV segments (TRBV5-6, TRBV5-1 and TRBV20-1 among them) occurred more frequently in patients than in controls. The F measure placed samples prepared in the same batch into strongly shared clusters.

Prepared TCR beta cDNA libraries contained unique molecular identifiers. From the PCR reads, TCRdb called clonotypes with MiXCR, one entry per CDR3 protein. The table shows some 260,000 distinct CDR3 sequences, with approximately 34% occurring only once. This clonotype was found many times. Its antigen is not known. The V and J genes are TRBV20-1 and TRBJ1-2; TRBD1 matches at 8 bases. The sequenced sample consisted of blood. The source is a girl aged 10-17 years with multiple sclerosis. CDR3 in DNA: TGCAGTGCTAGTGAGACAGGGGATAACTATGGCTACACCTTC. Residues: CSASETGDNYGYTF.